This record covers a single T cell receptor beta chain. Antigen: not known. The data were taken from a study of T cell responses to AZD1222 COVID-19 vaccine. Study results and caveats: Seropositive status at baseline applied to only 5 or 6 AZD1222 recipients. Donors, mostly white British, included more females; clonal diversity was possibly underestimated. Spike regions recognized by vaccine-associated CD4 TCRs spanned the protein, led by 160-218 and 743-854.

CDR1 is DFQATT and CDR2 is SNEGSKA in the germline V gene (reference sequence). The CDR3 is 15 residues long. Trimming stripped 3 bases from V and 0 bases from J, with 12 bases between. Sequenced by immunoSEQ multiplex PCR; TCRdb stores in-frame clones only, minus some. There are 86,000 or so clones in the sample; about 90% occur only once, and approximately 10% lies in the top ten. It was second doses at about 4 or about 12 weeks that were pooled. The sequenced sample was peripheral blood, obtained 28 days after the second AZD1222 dose. The receptor was derived from an adult who received the AZD1222 COVID-19 vaccine. The chain employs TRBV20-1 and TRBJ2-1, with D perhaps TRBD1 (5 bases). The CDR3 nucleotides read TGCAGTGCTAGTAGGGGCTCGAGCTCCTACAATGAGCAGTTCTTC. Translated: CSASRGSSSYNEQFF.